The TCR beta chain under discussion was sequenced for a study of response to subunit inactivated influenza vaccine. There are 16 residues in the CDR3. Germline V gene lookup returns CDR1 DFQATT and CDR2 SNEGSKA (reference sequence). Using its own MiXCR run on the RT-PCR reads, TCRdb lists one record per CDR3 protein. The sample contains hundreds of thousands of distinct CDR3 sequences, approximately 11% of which appear only once. As for this clonotype: Mismatch with germline at one junction end may stem from a read error.

The V call is TRBV20-1, the J call TRBJ2-3; weak D call: TRBD2 (6 bases). The sequence derives from a man aged 50 or older who received an inactivated influenza vaccine. The specimen was PBMCs from blood, collected 35 to 45 days after vaccination. DNA for the CDR3: TGCTGTGCTAGAGATCATCTGGGGCAGGGAGGAGATACGCAGTATTTT. Amino acids: CCARDHLGQGGDTQYF.